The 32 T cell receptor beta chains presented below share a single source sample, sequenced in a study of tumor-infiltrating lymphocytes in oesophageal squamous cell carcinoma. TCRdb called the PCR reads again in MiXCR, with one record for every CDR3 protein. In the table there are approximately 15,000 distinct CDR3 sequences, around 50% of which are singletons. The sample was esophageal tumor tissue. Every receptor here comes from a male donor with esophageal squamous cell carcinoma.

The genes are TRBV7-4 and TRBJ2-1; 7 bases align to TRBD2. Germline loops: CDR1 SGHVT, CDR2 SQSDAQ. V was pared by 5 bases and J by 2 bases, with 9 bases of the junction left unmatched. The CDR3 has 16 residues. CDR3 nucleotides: TGTGCCAGCAGCCTTTCGGGCGGGAGTGCCTACAATGAGCAGTTCTTC. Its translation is CASSLSGGSAYNEQFF.

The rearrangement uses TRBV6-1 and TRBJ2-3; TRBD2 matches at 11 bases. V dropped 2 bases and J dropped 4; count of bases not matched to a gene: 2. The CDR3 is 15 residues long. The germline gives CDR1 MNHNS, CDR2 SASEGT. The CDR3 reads CASSELAGGPDTQYF. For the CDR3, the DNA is TGTGCCAGCAGTGAATTAGCGGGAGGGCCAGATACGCAGTATTTT.

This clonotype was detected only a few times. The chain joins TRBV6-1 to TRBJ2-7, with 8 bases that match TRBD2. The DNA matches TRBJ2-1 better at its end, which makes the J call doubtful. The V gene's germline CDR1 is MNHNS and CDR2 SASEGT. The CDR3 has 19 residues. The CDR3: CASRGGGTRGGGSYNEQFF. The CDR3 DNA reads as TGTGCCAGCAGGGGGGGCGGGACTAGGGGTGGCGGCTCCTACAATGAGCAGTTCTTC.

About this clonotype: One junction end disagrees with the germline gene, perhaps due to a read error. The CDR3 coding sequence is TGTGCTAGCAGCTTAGCCTTGACAGGGGATGAGACCCAGTACTTC. Amino acids: CASSLALTGDETQYF. The chain combines TRBV7-6 with TRBJ2-5, with 8 positions matching TRBD1. Germline CDR1 reads SGHVS; CDR2 reads FNYEAQ. CDR3 length: 15 residues.

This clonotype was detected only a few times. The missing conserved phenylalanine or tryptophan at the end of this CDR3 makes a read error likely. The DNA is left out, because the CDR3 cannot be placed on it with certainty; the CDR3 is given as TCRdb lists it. CDR3 region: CASSLNFYGYTFGS. This chain connects TRBV7-2 to TRBJ2-7. Including both end residues, the CDR3 is 14 amino acids long. Germline CDR1 reads SGHTA; CDR2 reads FQGNSA.

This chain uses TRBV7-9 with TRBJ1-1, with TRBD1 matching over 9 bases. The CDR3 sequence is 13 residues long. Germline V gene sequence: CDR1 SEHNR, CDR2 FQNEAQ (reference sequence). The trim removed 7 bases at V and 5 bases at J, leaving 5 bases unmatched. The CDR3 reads CASNRDRVTEAFF. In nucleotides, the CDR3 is TGTGCCAGCAATAGGGACAGGGTGACTGAAGCTTTCTTT.

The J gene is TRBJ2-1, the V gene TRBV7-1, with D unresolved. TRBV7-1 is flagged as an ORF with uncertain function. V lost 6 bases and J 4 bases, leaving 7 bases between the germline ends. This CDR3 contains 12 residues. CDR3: CASSTKYNEQFF. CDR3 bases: TGTGCCAGCAGTACTAAGTACAATGAGCAGTTCTTC.

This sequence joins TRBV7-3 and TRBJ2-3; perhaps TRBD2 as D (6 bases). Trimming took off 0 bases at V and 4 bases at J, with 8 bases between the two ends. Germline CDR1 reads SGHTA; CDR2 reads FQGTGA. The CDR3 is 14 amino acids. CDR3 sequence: CASSLTTGADTQYF. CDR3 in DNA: TGTGCCAGCAGCTTAACCACGGGAGCAGATACGCAGTATTTT.

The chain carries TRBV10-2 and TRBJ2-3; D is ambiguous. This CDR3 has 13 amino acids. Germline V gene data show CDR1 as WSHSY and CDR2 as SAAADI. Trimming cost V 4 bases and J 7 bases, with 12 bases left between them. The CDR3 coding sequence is TGCGCCAGCAGTGCCAGCCTTGGAAATACGCAGTATTTT. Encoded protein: CASSASLGNTQYF.

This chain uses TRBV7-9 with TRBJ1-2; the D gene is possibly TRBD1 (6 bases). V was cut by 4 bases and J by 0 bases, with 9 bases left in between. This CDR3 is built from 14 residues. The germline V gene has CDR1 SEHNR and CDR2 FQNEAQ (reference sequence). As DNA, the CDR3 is TGTGCCAGCAGCTCAGGACAGTCTAACTATGGCTACACCTTC. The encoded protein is CASSSGQSNYGYTF.

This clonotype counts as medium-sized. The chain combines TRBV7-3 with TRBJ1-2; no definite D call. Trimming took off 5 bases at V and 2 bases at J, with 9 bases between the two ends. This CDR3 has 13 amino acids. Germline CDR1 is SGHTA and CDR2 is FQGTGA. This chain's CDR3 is CASSPDGNYGYTF. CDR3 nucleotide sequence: TGTGCCAGCAGCCCGGACGGGAACTATGGCTACACCTTC.

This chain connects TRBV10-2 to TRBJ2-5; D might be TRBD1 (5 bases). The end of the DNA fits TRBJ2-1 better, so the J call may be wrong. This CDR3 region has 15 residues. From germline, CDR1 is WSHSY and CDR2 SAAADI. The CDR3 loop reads CASSESQGWYNEQFF. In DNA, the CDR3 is TGCGCCAGCAGTGAATCGCAGGGATGGTACAATGAGCAGTTCTTC.

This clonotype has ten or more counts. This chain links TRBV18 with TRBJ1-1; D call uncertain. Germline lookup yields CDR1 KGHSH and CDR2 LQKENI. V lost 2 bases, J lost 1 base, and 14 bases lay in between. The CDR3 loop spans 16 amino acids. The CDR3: CASSPEGPHPNTEAFF. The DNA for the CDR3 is TGTGCCAGCTCACCAGAGGGTCCACACCCGAACACTGAAGCTTTCTTT.

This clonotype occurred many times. In DNA form, the CDR3 reads TGTGCCAGCAGTTTTCAAGGGGCGACTGAAGCTTTCTTT. Translating it yields CASSFQGATEAFF. This chain connects TRBV12-3 or TRBV12-4 to TRBJ1-1, with D tentatively TRBD1 (5 bases). The CDR3 spans 13 residues. V lost 3 bases and J lost 5, with 10 bases in between.

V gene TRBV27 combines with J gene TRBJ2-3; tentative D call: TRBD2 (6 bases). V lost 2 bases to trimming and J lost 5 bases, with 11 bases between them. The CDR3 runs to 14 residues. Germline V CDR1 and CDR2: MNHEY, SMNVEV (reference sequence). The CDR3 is CASSLGAGLDTQYF. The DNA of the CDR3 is TGTGCCAGCAGTTTAGGAGCGGGCCTAGATACGCAGTATTTT.

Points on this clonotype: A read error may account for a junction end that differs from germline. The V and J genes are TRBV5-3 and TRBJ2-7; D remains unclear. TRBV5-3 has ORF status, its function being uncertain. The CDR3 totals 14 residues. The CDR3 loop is CASSLVLGDYEQYF. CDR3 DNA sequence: TGTGCCAGCAGCTTGGTATTGGGTGACTACGAGCAGTACTTC.

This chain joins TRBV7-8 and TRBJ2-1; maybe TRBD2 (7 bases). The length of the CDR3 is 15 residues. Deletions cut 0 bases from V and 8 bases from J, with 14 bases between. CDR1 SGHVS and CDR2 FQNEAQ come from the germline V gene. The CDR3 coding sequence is TGTGCCAGCAGCTTAGCGGGAGGGGGAGCGGATGAGCAGTTCTTC. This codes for CASSLAGGGADEQFF.

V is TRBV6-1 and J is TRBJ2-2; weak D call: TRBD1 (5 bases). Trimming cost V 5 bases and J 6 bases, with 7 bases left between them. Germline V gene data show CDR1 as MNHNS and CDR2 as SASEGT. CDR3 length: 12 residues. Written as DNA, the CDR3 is TGTGCCAGCAGTTCCAGGGCCGGGGAGCTGTTTTTT. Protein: CASSSRAGELFF.

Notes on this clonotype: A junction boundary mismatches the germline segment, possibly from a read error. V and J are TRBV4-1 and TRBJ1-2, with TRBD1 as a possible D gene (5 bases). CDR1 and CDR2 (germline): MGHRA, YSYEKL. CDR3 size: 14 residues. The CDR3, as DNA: TGTGCCAGCAGCCAGAACGAGGGGCTCTATGGCTACACCTTC. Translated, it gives CASSQNEGLYGYTF.

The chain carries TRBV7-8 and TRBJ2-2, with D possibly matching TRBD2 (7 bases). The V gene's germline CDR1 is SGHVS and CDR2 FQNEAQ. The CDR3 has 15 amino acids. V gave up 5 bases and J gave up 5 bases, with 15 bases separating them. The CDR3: CASSGRGGGTGELFF. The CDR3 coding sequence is TGTGCCAGCAGCGGAAGGGGGGGCGGAACCGGGGAGCTGTTTTTT.

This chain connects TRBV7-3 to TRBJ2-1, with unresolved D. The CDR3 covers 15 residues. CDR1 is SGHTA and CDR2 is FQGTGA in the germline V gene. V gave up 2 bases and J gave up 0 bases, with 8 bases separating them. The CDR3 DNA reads TGTGCCAGCAGCTTAGTGGGAACCTCCTACAATGAGCAGTTCTTC. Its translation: CASSLVGTSYNEQFF. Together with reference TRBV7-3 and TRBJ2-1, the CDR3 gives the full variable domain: GAGVSQTPSNKVTEKGKYVELRCDPISGHTALYWYRQSLGQGPEFLIYFQGTGAADDSGLPNDRFFAVRPEGSVSTLKIQRTERGDSAVYLCASSLVGTSYNEQFFGPGTRLTVL.

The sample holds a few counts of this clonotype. The CDR3 protein is CASSFGRAGANVLTF. As DNA, the CDR3 is TGTGCCAGCAGTTTCGGGAGGGCTGGGGCCAACGTCCTGACTTTC. V and J are TRBV12-3 or TRBV12-4 and TRBJ2-6, with 8 bases that match TRBD2. Trimming took 3 bases from V and 2 from J; bases not matched to a gene: 0. The CDR3 extends over 15 amino acids.

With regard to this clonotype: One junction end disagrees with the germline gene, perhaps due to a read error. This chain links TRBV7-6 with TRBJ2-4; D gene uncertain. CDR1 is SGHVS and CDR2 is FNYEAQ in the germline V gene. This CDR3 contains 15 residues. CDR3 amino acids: CASSLEEATNNEQYF. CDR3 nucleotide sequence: TGTGCTAGCAGCTTAGAAGAGGCTACCAACAATGAGCAGTACTTC.

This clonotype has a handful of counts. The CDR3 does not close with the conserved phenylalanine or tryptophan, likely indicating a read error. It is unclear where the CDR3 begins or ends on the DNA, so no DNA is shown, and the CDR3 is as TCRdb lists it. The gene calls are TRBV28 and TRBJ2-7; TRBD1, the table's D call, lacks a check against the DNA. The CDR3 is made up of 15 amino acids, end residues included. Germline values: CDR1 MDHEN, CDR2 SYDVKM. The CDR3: CASTGVANYGYTFGS.

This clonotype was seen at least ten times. CDR3 residues: CASSLGADTQYF. DNA for the CDR3: TGTGCCAGCAGCTTAGGAGCAGATACGCAGTATTTT. The genes are TRBV7-2 and TRBJ2-3; D is unclear. Between the trimmed V and J ends, which lost 1 base and 4 bases, there was a span of 3 bases. There are 12 residues in the CDR3. The germline gives CDR1 SGHTA, CDR2 FQGNSA.

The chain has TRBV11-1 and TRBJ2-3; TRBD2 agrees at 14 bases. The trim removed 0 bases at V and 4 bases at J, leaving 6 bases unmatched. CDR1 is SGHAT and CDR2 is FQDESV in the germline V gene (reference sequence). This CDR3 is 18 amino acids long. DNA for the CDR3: TGTGCCAGCAGCTTAGCTGGACTAGCGGGAGGTGCCGCAGATACGCAGTATTTT. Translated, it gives CASSLAGLAGGAADTQYF.

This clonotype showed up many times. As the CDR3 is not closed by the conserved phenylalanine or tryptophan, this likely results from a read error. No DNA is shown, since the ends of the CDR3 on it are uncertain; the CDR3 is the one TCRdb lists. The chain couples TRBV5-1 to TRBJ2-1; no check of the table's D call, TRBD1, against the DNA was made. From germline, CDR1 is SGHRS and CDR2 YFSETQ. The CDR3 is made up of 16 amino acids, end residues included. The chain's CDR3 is CASSSRSMTGGYTFGS.

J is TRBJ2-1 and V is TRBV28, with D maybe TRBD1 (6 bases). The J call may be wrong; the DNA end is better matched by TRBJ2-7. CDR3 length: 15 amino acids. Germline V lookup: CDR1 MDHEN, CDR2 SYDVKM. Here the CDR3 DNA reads TGTGCCAGCAGTTCCCCGGGACATTTTCCCTACGAGCAGTACTTC. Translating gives CASSSPGHFPYEQYF.

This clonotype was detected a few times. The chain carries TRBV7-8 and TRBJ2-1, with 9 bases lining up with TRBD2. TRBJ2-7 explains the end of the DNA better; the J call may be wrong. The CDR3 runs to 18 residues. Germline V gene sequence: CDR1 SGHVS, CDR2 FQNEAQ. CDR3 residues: CASSLARAGGRVLYEQYF. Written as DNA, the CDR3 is TGTGCCAGCAGCTTAGCGCGGGCTGGCGGGAGGGTCCTCTACGAGCAGTACTTC.

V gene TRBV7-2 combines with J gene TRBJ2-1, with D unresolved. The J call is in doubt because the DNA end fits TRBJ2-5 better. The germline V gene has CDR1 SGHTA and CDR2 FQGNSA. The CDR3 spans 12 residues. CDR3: CASSLMLETQYF. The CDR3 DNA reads TGTGCCAGCAGCTTAATGTTGGAGACCCAGTACTTC.

In DNA form, the CDR3 reads TGTGCCAGCACCCGGACAGGGATCCAACGCGAGCAGTACTTC. The encoded protein is CASTRTGIQREQYF. The J gene is TRBJ2-7, the V gene TRBV28, with 8 bases that match TRBD1. There are 14 residues in the CDR3. After removal of 7 bases from V and 6 bases from J, the junction contained 11 bases not matched to a gene. Germline-derived CDR1 and CDR2 are MDHEN and SYDVKM.

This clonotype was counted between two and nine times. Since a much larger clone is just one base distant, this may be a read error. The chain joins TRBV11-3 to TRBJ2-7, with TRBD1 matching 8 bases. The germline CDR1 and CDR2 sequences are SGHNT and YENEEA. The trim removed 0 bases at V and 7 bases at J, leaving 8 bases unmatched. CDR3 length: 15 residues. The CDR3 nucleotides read TGTGCCAGCAGCTTAGAACAGGGGGGTTACAATGAGCAGTACTTC. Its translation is CASSLEQGGYNEQYF.